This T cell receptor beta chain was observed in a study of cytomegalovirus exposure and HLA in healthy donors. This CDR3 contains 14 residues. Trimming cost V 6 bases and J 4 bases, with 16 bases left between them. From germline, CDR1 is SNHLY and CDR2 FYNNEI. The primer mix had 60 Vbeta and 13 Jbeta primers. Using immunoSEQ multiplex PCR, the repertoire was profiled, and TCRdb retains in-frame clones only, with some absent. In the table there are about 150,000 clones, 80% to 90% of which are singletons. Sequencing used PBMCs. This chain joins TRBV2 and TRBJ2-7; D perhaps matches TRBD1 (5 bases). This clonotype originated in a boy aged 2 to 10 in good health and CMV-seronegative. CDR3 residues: CASRTGREDYEQYF. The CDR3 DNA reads TGTGCCAGCAGGACGGGCAGGGAAGATTACGAGCAGTACTTC.